Sequencing of this T cell receptor beta chain was carried out in a study of T cell responses to AZD1222 COVID-19 vaccine. The CDR3 extends over 16 amino acids. Germline CDR1 and CDR2: SNHLY and FYNNEI. J lost 2 bases, V lost 7 bases, and 9 bases had no gene match. Method: immunoSEQ multiplex PCR; TCRdb's copy keeps in-frame clones and lacks some. The sample includes fewer than 130,000 clones, about 85% of them seen just once. Remarks on this clone: As yet, its antigen is unknown.

Findings of the study overall: As reported, nearly half of all spike-specific TCRs target variant regions that are unmutated. Donors were largely white British and mainly female; clonal diversity was possibly underestimated. Spike regions recognized by vaccine-associated CD4 TCRs spanned the protein, led by 160-218 and 743-854.

Combined were second doses at about 4 or about 12 weeks. The V call is TRBV2, the J call TRBJ2-2, with 8 bases fitting TRBD1. This TCR derives from an adult who received the AZD1222 COVID-19 vaccine. The sample in question was peripheral blood, obtained 28 days after the second AZD1222 dose. The CDR3 protein is CASIGRDRHNTGELFF. CDR3 sequence (DNA): TGTGCCAGCATTGGTAGGGACAGGCATAACACCGGGGAGCTGTTTTTT.